This T cell receptor (beta chain) emerged from a study of T cell responses to AZD1222 COVID-19 vaccine. Samples with a second dose at about 4 or about 12 weeks were pooled together. Only in-frame clones appear in the TCRdb table, and some are missing; sequencing was by immunoSEQ multiplex PCR. The repertoire consists of approximately 120,000 clones, with 87% occurring once and the leading ten covering 4.4%. The V gene end was trimmed by 0 bases and the J gene end by 4 bases; junction bases not matched to a gene: 12. CDR1 SGDLS and CDR2 YYNGEE come from the germline V gene. CDR3 length equals 18 residues.

This chain joins TRBV9 and TRBJ1-3; 8 bases fit TRBD1. The sequence derives from an adult who received the AZD1222 COVID-19 vaccine. Sequencing used peripheral blood, obtained 28 days after the second AZD1222 dose. The DNA of the CDR3 is TGTGCCAGCAGCGTAGCAGGGGGCCTCGGGGCGTCAGGAAACACCATATATTTT. Protein: CASSVAGGLGASGNTIYF.